This T cell receptor (beta chain) appears in the sequencing data of a study of blood T cell repertoires in COVID-19. In the study overall: Acute and convalescent COVID-19 samples came from the United States, Italy and Spain. In each case, the material was cDNA or gDNA derived from T cells, B-cell-depleted T cells, or PBMCs.

Per the study methods: Estimation of nucleated cell counts relied on the amplification of reference gene primers. The protocol was immunoSEQ multiplex PCR, while the TCRdb copy is restricted to in-frame clones and leaves out a portion. That table gives V, J and clone size, and the DNA gave D and trimming. The data hold over 85,000 clones, with 75% to 85% observed a single time. This CDR3 contains 17 residues. CDR1 and CDR2 (germline): SGHVS, FQNEAQ. The V and J ends lost 3 bases and 2 bases, in that order; junction bases with no gene match: 8. In its sample, this clone was seen a few times. The TCR comes from a man in his 70s with acute or convalescent COVID-19. This chain uses TRBV7-8 with TRBJ1-5, with 9 bases lining up with TRBD1. Sequenced sample: peripheral blood. In DNA, the CDR3 is TGTGCCAGCAGCTTCAGACAGGGGGATGACGGCAATCAGCCCCAGCATTTT. This sequence encodes CASSFRQGDDGNQPQHF.